The 17 T cell receptor beta chains presented below share a single source sample, sequenced in a study of T cells after yellow fever vaccination. One entry per CDR3 protein results from TCRdb running MiXCR on the 5' RACE reads. Here the sample spans about 46,000 distinct CDR3 sequences, more than 6% being singletons. Sequenced here: PBMCs, either bulk or a sorted T-cell subset (CD4+, CD8+, memory, or dextramer-sorted; not recorded which), sampled 45 days after the yellow fever booster vaccination. Receptors originate from a man aged 25 to 40 who received the YFV17D yellow fever vaccine.

In its sample, this clonotype was seen a few times. The chain employs TRBV5-1 and TRBJ2-1; 11 positions agree with TRBD2. CDR3 length: 15 residues. The germline gives CDR1 SGHRS, CDR2 YFSETQ. V shed 4 bases and J 5 bases; nucleotides not matched to a gene: 5. The CDR3 DNA reads TGCGCCAGCAGCATGACTAGCGGGGCTAACAATGAGCAGTTCTTC. It is translated as CASSMTSGANNEQFF.

This clonotype was observed many times. V is TRBV7-8 and J is TRBJ2-7, with unresolved D. The CDR3 has 13 residues. Germline loops: CDR1 SGHVS, CDR2 FQNEAQ. The V end was cut by 5 bases, the J end by 0 bases, with 8 bases between. The chain's CDR3 is CASSNGPSYEQYF. For the CDR3, the DNA is TGTGCCAGCAGCAACGGACCCTCCTACGAGCAGTACTTC. Full variable domain (remainder filled in from reference TRBV7-8 and TRBJ2-7): GAGVSQSPRYKVAKRGQDVALRCDPISGHVSLFWYQQALGQGPEFLTYFQNEAQLDKSGLPSDRFFAERPEGSVSTLKIQRTQQEDSAVYLCASSNGPSYEQYFGPGTRLTVT.

This clonotype was picked up a small number of times. V and J are TRBV20-1 and TRBJ2-7; 8 bases align to TRBD2. The CDR3 totals 16 residues. V lost 0 bases to trimming and J lost 5 bases; unmatched junction nucleotides: 12. The germline CDR1 and CDR2 sequences are DFQATT and SNEGSKA (reference sequence). The CDR3 sequence: CSARDMRAGGIDEQYF. CDR3 sequence (DNA): TGCAGTGCTAGAGATATGAGGGCGGGAGGAATCGACGAGCAGTACTTC.

This clonotype has ten or more counts. This sequence joins TRBV12-3 or TRBV12-4 and TRBJ2-2, with D perhaps given as TRBD1 or TRBD2 (5 bases each). Trimming removed 2 bases from V and 4 bases from J, with 11 bases in between. This CDR3 is built from 15 residues. This CDR3 reads CASSLWGSGTGELFF. The CDR3 DNA reads as TGTGCCAGCAGTTTATGGGGGTCGGGCACCGGGGAGCTGTTTTTT.

This clonotype has a count of ten or more. The rearrangement links TRBV7-9 to TRBJ2-3; D is possibly TRBD1 or TRBD2 (5 bases each). The CDR3 sequence is 16 residues long. Germline CDR1 reads SEHNR; CDR2 reads FQNEAQ (reference sequence). Between the trimmed V and J ends, which lost 0 bases and 3 bases, there was a span of 13 bases. CDR3 DNA: TGTGCCAGCAGCTTAGCGTCAATGGGGGAGACAGATACGCAGTATTTT. Its translation: CASSLASMGETDTQYF. Combining the CDR3 with reference TRBV7-9 and TRBJ2-3 gives the whole variable domain DTGVSQNPRHKITKRGQNVTFRCDPISEHNRLYWYRQTLGQGPEFLTYFQNEAQLEKSRLLSDRFSAERPKGSFSTLEIQRTEQGDSAMYLCASSLASMGETDTQYFGPGTRLTVL.

The table lists this clonotype with many counts. The chain employs TRBV20-1 and TRBJ1-2, with D possibly TRBD1 on 5 matching bases. The CDR3 length is 14 residues. Trimming stripped 2 bases from V and 3 bases from J, with 13 bases between. Looked up from germline, CDR1 is DFQATT and CDR2 is SNEGSKA (reference sequence). As DNA, the CDR3 is TGCAGTGCTAGACGGCAGGGTTTAGACTATGGCTACACCTTC. Protein product: CSARRQGLDYGYTF.

Ten or more counts support this clonotype. This chain uses TRBV12-5 with TRBJ2-7; either TRBD1 or TRBD2 may fit D (5 bases each). This CDR3 has 14 amino acids. V was shortened by 7 bases and J by 4 bases, with 17 bases between the two germline ends. CDR1 LGHNT and CDR2 FRNRAP come from the germline V gene. The CDR3 loop reads CASAPGRVPYEQYF. The CDR3 bases are TGTGCTAGTGCCCCGGGACGAGTTCCGTACGAGCAGTACTTC.

The sample holds many counts of this clonotype. The chain couples TRBV6-5 to TRBJ2-7; 14 positions agree with TRBD2. This CDR3 has 17 residues. In germline, CDR1 is MNHEY, CDR2 SVGAGI. The ends lost 2 bases at V and 5 bases at J; junction bases unmatched: 8. In nucleotides, the CDR3 is TGTGCCAGCAGTTACCGTTGGACTAGCGGGAGGCTACACGAGCAGTACTTC. This translates into CASSYRWTSGRLHEQYF.

Ten or more counts support this clonotype. The genes are TRBV6-2 or TRBV6-3 and TRBJ2-7, with D possibly TRBD1 on 6 matching bases. V gave up 2 bases and J gave up 3 bases, with 20 bases separating them. Germline V gene lookup returns CDR1 MNHEY and CDR2 SVGEGT. The CDR3 has 17 amino acids. The CDR3 loop is CASSYRLPAGVIYEQYF. CDR3 nucleotides: TGTGCCAGCAGTTACCGACTCCCGGCAGGGGTCATCTACGAGCAGTACTTC.

The rearrangement uses TRBV2 and TRBJ2-2; D might be TRBD1 or TRBD2, each matching 5 bases. The CDR3 runs 16 residues. The V gene lost 5 bases and the J gene lost 0 bases, with 13 bases spanning the gap. CDR1 and CDR2 (germline): SNHLY, FYNNEI. The CDR3 sequence is CASSLTGTANTGELFF. CDR3 in DNA: TGTGCCAGCAGTCTAACCGGGACGGCGAACACCGGGGAGCTGTTTTTT.

As concerns this clonotype: This sequence may be a read error, since a much larger clone differs from it by one base. The chain is built from TRBV7-2 and TRBJ2-6; D possibly matches TRBD1 or TRBD2 (5 bases each). This CDR3 contains 15 residues. Per the germline V gene, CDR1 is SGHTA and CDR2 is FQGNSA. CDR3: CASSPGNSGANVPTF. DNA for the CDR3: TGTGCCAGCAGCCCCGGGAACTCTGGGGCCAACGTCCCGACTTTC.

This clonotype is deemed medium-sized. The CDR3 DNA is TGTGCCAGCAGTTTACAGACTAGCCCCAATGAGCAGTTCTTC. Translating gives CASSLQTSPNEQFF. The V gene is TRBV12-3 or TRBV12-4, the J gene TRBJ2-1; 7 bases match TRBD2. CDR3 length equals 14 residues. V lost 2 bases, J lost 6 bases, and 4 bases stayed unmatched.

In this sample, this clonotype turned up many times. V gene TRBV12-3 or TRBV12-4 combines with J gene TRBJ2-6, with D unresolved. Trimming took 6 bases from V and 0 from J, leaving 9 bases between them. The CDR3 loop spans 15 amino acids. This CDR3 is CASRTESSGANVLTF. DNA for the CDR3: TGTGCCAGCAGAACCGAGAGCTCTGGGGCCAACGTCCTGACTTTC.

Details on this clonotype: A much more abundant neighbour one base away suggests this may be a read error. This chain joins TRBV24-1 and TRBJ2-1; tentative D call: TRBD2 (6 bases). Germline CDR1 is KGHDR and CDR2 is SFDVKD. The CDR3 spans 18 residues. V shed 0 bases and J shed 5 bases, with 19 bases lying between them. The CDR3 DNA follows: TGTGCCACCAGTGATTTGCGGGAACCCGAGACTAGAGACAATGAGCAGTTCTTC. This gives the protein CATSDLREPETRDNEQFF.

The rearrangement links TRBV6-4 to TRBJ2-1; 11 bases are a match to TRBD1. CDR3 size: 14 residues. V shed 2 bases, J shed 7 bases, and the junction held 1 base outside the gene matches. Germline loops: CDR1 MRHNA, CDR2 SNTAGT. CDR3 bases: TGTGCCAGCAGTGACGGGACAGGGGGGAATGAGCAGTTCTTC. Translated: CASSDGTGGNEQFF.

In its sample, this clonotype was seen many times. The CDR3 nucleotides read TGTGCCAGCTCATCCCCAGGGGACAGAGCAACCTACGAGCAGTACTTC. The encoded protein is CASSSPGDRATYEQYF. V and J are TRBV7-9 and TRBJ2-7; TRBD1 matches 7 bases. Trimming took 8 bases from V and 2 from J; bases not matched to a gene: 15. Per germline, CDR1 SEHNR and CDR2 FQNEAQ (reference sequence). CDR3 size: 16 residues.

Remarks on this clonotype: A much larger clone sits a single nucleotide away, making a read error possible. V gene TRBV4-2 combines with J gene TRBJ1-5, with D unclear. Germline lookup yields CDR1 LGHNA and CDR2 YNFKEQ. The CDR3 spans 16 residues. The CDR3 spells CACSQASVNSNQPQHF. In DNA form, the CDR3 reads TGTGCCTGCAGCCAAGCCTCTGTCAATAGCAATCAGCCCCAGCATTTT.